This T cell receptor beta chain was captured by sequencing in a study of cytomegalovirus exposure and HLA in healthy donors (dated by TCRdb to 2017 to 2019). For context, the study as a whole: According to a later analysis, one platform produced both the roughly 110 validation repertoires and the roughly 660 repertoires of the first cohort. The study aimed to test whether cataloging public T cell receptors could reveal signatures of past pathogen exposure. Besides the first cohort of 550 to 750 subjects, a separate validation cohort made up of roughly 120 different subjects was used. To predict cytomegalovirus infection status, the study brought together high-throughput TCR immunosequencing, statistical association of individual TCRs with disease status, and machine learning.

The germline V gene sets CDR1 to SGHNT and CDR2 to YENEEA. V lost 5 bases and J lost 11 bases, and the count of bases not matched to a germline gene is 4. The CDR3 covers 13 residues, taking in both the cysteine and the phenylalanine. Just CDR3 DNA is preserved here, 39 bases in frame from base 1. About this clone: This clone's antigen is unknown. No much larger clone is present one base from it, and per-base qualities are unavailable.

The library was generated by the immunoSEQ multiplex PCR assay. From the authors' description of their analysis: A statistical classification framework was built for diagnosing cytomegalovirus status from the catalog of TCR beta chain sequences. TCRdb's version of the immuneACCESS table is confined to in-frame rearrangements and falls short of the full clone set. An unresolved V gene accounts for under half of the shortfall where checked; the remainder is of unknown origin. V, J and clone size are those of that table, while D and trimming were read from the DNA. In all, the sample holds 250,000 to 350,000 clones, and about nine tenths of those were seen once. The ten largest make up approximately 1.1% of the sample. Here is what the overall study found, with its caveats: Cytomegalovirus status was reported to be diagnosed by the classifier with high specificity and sensitivity in both the original and validation cohorts. The study gave a list of under 200 TCR beta chains associated with cytomegalovirus. Most TCR sequences were observed very rarely across donors, whereas some public TCRs were present in many individuals. All 110 or so repertoires were used to score co-occurrence in the validation cohort in a later analysis, because that analysis had no HLA typing for the cohort. In a later analysis, TCRs clustered in the first cohort were found to also tend to co-occur in the 120 validation repertoires, with about 94% of cluster scores above 0. Three of the identified cytomegalovirus-associated TCR beta chains were confirmed in vitro to be specific for cytomegalovirus antigens. According to the authors, the approach could potentially be generalized to other disease states and immunological phenotypes.

Separate from the roughly 650-subject first cohort, the validation cohort of roughly 110 subjects was the group to which the donors belonged. This clonotype originated in a woman in her 30s in good health and CMV-seropositive. The V gene is TRBV11-3 and the J gene is TRBJ2-4, with 12 bases aligning to TRBD2. Sequenced input: PBMCs. CDR3 protein: CASSKTSGSFQYF. The DNA sequence reads TGTGCCAGCAGCAAGACTAGCGGGAGTTTTCAGTACTTC.